This passage covers 26 T cell receptor beta chains from one sample sequenced in a study of molecular identifiers for immune sequencing clone quantification. TCRdb recomputed calls from the PCR reads with MiXCR, one row per CDR3 protein. Of fewer than 10,000 distinct CDR3 sequences listed, roughly a fifth are singletons. Input material: naive CD8+ T cells from blood, with Jurkat cell RNA spiked in. Subset noted: FACS-sorted CD8+CD4-CCR7+CD45RA+ naive T cells. The origin of the receptors is a human donor in good health. Some libraries in this study had Jurkat cell RNA spiked in.

This clonotype was counted at least ten times. CDR3 sequence reads: CASSFSGTGNNEQFF. In DNA form, the CDR3 reads TGTGCCAGCAGCTTCTCCGGGACAGGCAACAATGAGCAGTTCTTC. The chain links TRBV5-4 to TRBJ2-1; 8 bases agree with TRBD1. CDR3 length: 15 residues. Germline V CDR1 and CDR2: SGHNT, YYREEE (reference sequence). J gave up 5 bases and V 2 bases, and 6 bases lay outside the gene matches.

The chain has TRBV7-9 and TRBJ2-7, with a tentative D call TRBD1 (5 bases). The CDR3 runs 14 residues. Trimming left V 5 bases short and J 6 bases short, with 17 bases between. From germline, CDR1 is SEHNR and CDR2 FQNEAQ (reference sequence). CDR3 loop: CASSLGLGPGEQYF. The DNA of the CDR3 is TGTGCCAGCAGCCTAGGGTTGGGGCCGGGCGAGCAGTACTTC.

The chain links TRBV4-3 to TRBJ1-1, with D unclear. The CDR3 has 15 residues. Deletions cut 0 bases from V and 1 base from J, with 9 bases between. Germline values: CDR1 LGHNA, CDR2 YSLEER. The CDR3, as DNA: TGCGCCAGCAGCCAAGATCGTAATGCGAACACTGAAGCTTTCTTT. Amino acids: CASSQDRNANTEAFF.

On this clonotype itself: This is likely a read error, given that the CDR3 carries no conserved phenylalanine or tryptophan at its end. The rearrangement links TRBV4-3 to TRBJ2-2; D is perhaps TRBD1 (7 bases). The CDR3 consists of 16 residues. From germline, CDR1 is LGHNA and CDR2 YSLEER. The ends were cut back, 1 base at V and 3 bases at J, with 12 bases in the middle. CDR3 amino acids: CASSQGDRLDTGELFC. CDR3 bases: TGCGCCAGCAGCCAAGGGGACAGACTAGACACCGGGGAGCTGTTTTGT.

This clonotype appeared many times. The V call is TRBV20-1, the J call TRBJ1-1; TRBD1 matches 9 bases. This CDR3 is built from 14 residues. The germline CDR1 and CDR2 sequences are DFQATT and SNEGSKA (reference sequence). V shed 2 bases, J shed 3 bases, and the junction held 4 bases outside the gene matches. CDR3 amino acids: CSARRTGVYTEAFF. The CDR3 DNA reads as TGCAGTGCTAGACGGACAGGGGTGTACACTGAAGCTTTCTTT.

This clonotype has more than one count but fewer than ten. This may be a read error, as it is one base from a much larger clone. A read error is likely, as this CDR3 ends without the conserved phenylalanine or tryptophan. It is unclear where the CDR3 begins or ends on the DNA, so no DNA is shown, and the CDR3 is as TCRdb lists it. The rearrangement joins TRBV21-1 to TRBJ1-5. TRBV21-1 is assigned pseudogene status. The CDR3 extends over 14 residues, inclusive of both ends. CDR3 region: CASSKRHRNQPQHS.

This clonotype is judged medium-sized. V and J are TRBV4-3 and TRBJ2-7; no clear D gene. The ends were cut back, 4 bases at V and 6 bases at J, with 13 bases in the middle. From germline, CDR1 is LGHNA and CDR2 YSLEER. This CDR3 is 13 amino acids long. The CDR3 reads CASSRIRDSEQYF. CDR3 in DNA: TGCGCCAGCAGCCGGATAAGGGATAGCGAGCAGTACTTC.

This clonotype is deemed medium-sized. The chain joins TRBV7-9 to TRBJ2-2; 8 bases match TRBD1. Germline trimming cut 4 bases from V and 6 bases from J; bases unmatched to any gene: 10. CDR1 and CDR2 (germline): SEHNR, FQNEAQ (reference sequence). The CDR3 is 16 amino acids. The CDR3 is CASSSLDRGSAGELFF. The CDR3 DNA reads TGTGCCAGCAGCTCTCTCGACAGGGGTTCAGCCGGGGAGCTGTTTTTT.

This clonotype occurred many times. V gene TRBV30 combines with J gene TRBJ2-2; maybe TRBD2 (6 bases). Germline V gene lookup returns CDR1 GTSNPN and CDR2 SVGIG (reference sequence). V lost 2 bases, J lost 8 bases, and 12 bases lay in between. This CDR3 is 13 amino acids long. This CDR3 is CAWSTTSTGELFF. In DNA form, the CDR3 reads TGTGCCTGGAGTACCACTAGCACGGGGGAGCTGTTTTTT.

Sample share makes this clonotype medium-sized. The rearrangement joins TRBV30 to TRBJ2-1, with 10 nucleotides matching TRBD2. The CDR3 is made up of 14 amino acids. Per the germline V gene, CDR1 is GTSNPN and CDR2 is SVGIG (reference sequence). V was pared by 2 bases and J by 4 bases, with 2 bases of the junction left unmatched. CDR3 bases: TGTGCCTGGAGTTTGACTAGCGGGTACAATGAGCAGTTCTTC. Translation gives CAWSLTSGYNEQFF.

V usage is TRBV19 and J usage is TRBJ1-2; D not certain. Germline lookup yields CDR1 LNHDA and CDR2 SQIVND (reference sequence). This CDR3 is built from 13 residues. V lost 5 bases, J lost 10 bases, and 17 bases lay in between. Here the CDR3 reads CASSPPIGINYTF. The CDR3, as DNA: TGTGCCAGTAGTCCTCCCATCGGAATCAACTACACCTTC.

This clonotype has ten or more counts. The chain uses TRBV20-1 and TRBJ1-1, with TRBD1 identical over 7 bases. The CDR3 runs 16 residues. J lost 0 bases, V lost 3 bases, and 10 bases had no gene match. The V gene's germline CDR1 is DFQATT and CDR2 SNEGSKA (reference sequence). The CDR3 sequence is CSARARLQGMNTEAFF. CDR3 nucleotides: TGCAGTGCTAGGGCTCGACTACAGGGGATGAACACTGAAGCTTTCTTT.

Relative to its sample, this clonotype is medium-sized. The chain recombines TRBV20-1 with TRBJ2-7; D gene ambiguous. The CDR3 is 11 amino acids. Deletions cut 5 bases from V and 4 bases from J, with 9 bases between. Germline loops: CDR1 DFQATT, CDR2 SNEGSKA (reference sequence). CDR3: CSARVGYEQYF. CDR3 DNA: TGCAGTGCTCGCGTCGGTTACGAGCAGTACTTC.

In this sample, this clonotype is medium-sized. This rearrangement joins TRBV29-1 to TRBJ2-3, with TRBD2 as a possible D gene (6 bases). This CDR3 spans 14 amino acids. Germline V CDR1 and CDR2: SQVTM, ANQGSEA. V was shortened by 4 bases and J by 0 bases, with 11 bases between the two germline ends. The CDR3 DNA is TGCAGCGTTGTAGTCGCGGGGAGCACAGATACGCAGTATTTT. Amino acid sequence: CSVVVAGSTDTQYF.

Many counts were recorded for this clonotype. The gene calls are TRBV6-5 and TRBJ1-1, with D maybe TRBD1 (5 bases). Trimming removed 2 bases from V and 6 bases from J, with 13 bases in between. The CDR3 totals 14 residues. Germline loops: CDR1 MNHEY, CDR2 SVGAGI. The CDR3 DNA reads TGTGCCAGCAGTTACGCGACGGCGGGGGCTGAAGCTTTCTTT. Its protein product is CASSYATAGAEAFF.

By share of the sample, this clonotype is medium-sized. The chain joins TRBV3-1 to TRBJ1-2; TRBD1 aligns across 7 bases. The CDR3 is made up of 15 amino acids. With V trimmed by 0 bases and J by 6 bases, 7 bases remained unmatched. Germline CDR1 and CDR2: LGHDT and YNNKEL (reference sequence). The CDR3 DNA reads as TGTGCCAGCAGCCAAGAAGGGTCCAGGGGGGATGGCTACACCTTC. Its translation is CASSQEGSRGDGYTF.

This clonotype has ten or more counts. The V gene is TRBV20-1, the J gene TRBJ2-7; 7 nucleotides match TRBD2. The V and J ends lost 4 bases and 0 bases, in that order; junction bases with no gene match: 9. Germline V gives CDR1 DFQATT, CDR2 SNEGSKA (reference sequence). The CDR3 has 15 residues. CDR3 DNA sequence: TGCAGTGCTACTGCGGACCGGGACTACTCCTACGAGCAGTACTTC. Translating gives CSATADRDYSYEQYF.

Comment on this clonotype: Given a much more abundant clone one base away, this may be a read error. V gene TRBV2 combines with J gene TRBJ2-3; 7 positions agree with TRBD2. The CDR3 consists of 16 residues. CDR1 is SNHLY and CDR2 is FYNNEI in the germline V gene. V lost 6 bases and J lost 3; bases outside the gene matches: 12. This CDR3 is CASRDSPSGETDTQYF. CDR3 nucleotides: TGTGCCAGCAGGGACTCACCGAGCGGGGAGACAGATACGCAGTATTTT.

Turning to this clonotype: The junction does not match germline at one end; this may be a read error. This chain connects TRBV28 to TRBJ2-7; no firm D call. TRBJ2-1 explains the end of the DNA better; the J call may be wrong. The CDR3 loop spans 13 amino acids. Per germline, CDR1 MDHEN and CDR2 SYDVKM. The CDR3 bases are TGTGCCGGCAGTTCCCCGGGCCCGCCCGAGCAGTTCTTC. It specifies CAGSSPGPPEQFF.

In its sample, this clonotype ranks as medium-sized (0.01 to 0.1%). The chain carries TRBV18 and TRBJ1-3; possibly TRBD1 for D (5 bases). Looked up from germline, CDR1 is KGHSH and CDR2 is LQKENI. The CDR3 length is 18 residues. With 6 bases removed from V and 0 bases from J, the gap between germline ends came to 21 bases. The CDR3 nucleotides are TGTGCCAGCTCTAGTGGACGAGCCGGGACCGACTCTGGAAACACCATATATTTT. As protein: CASSSGRAGTDSGNTIYF.

A remark on this clonotype: A much larger clone sits a single nucleotide away, making a read error possible. The CDR3 coding sequence is TGCAGCGTTCCAGGTGGGGGACTAGCGGGATTCTACAATGAGCAGTTCTTC. This translates into CSVPGGGLAGFYNEQFF. The chain links TRBV29-1 to TRBJ2-1; 13 bases align to TRBD2. Germline V gene sequence: CDR1 SQVTM, CDR2 ANQGSEA. The CDR3 has 17 residues. V lost 5 bases and J lost 3; bases outside the gene matches: 10.

There are many counts of this clonotype. As DNA, the CDR3 is TGTGCCAGCAGTCTGACTAGTATCCCCTACGAGCAGTACTTC. Its protein is CASSLTSIPYEQYF. The rearrangement links TRBV7-9 to TRBJ2-7; the D gene is possibly TRBD2 (6 bases). Per the germline V gene, CDR1 is SEHNR and CDR2 is FQNEAQ (reference sequence). Trimming removed 6 bases from V and 2 bases from J, with 14 bases in between. The length of the CDR3 is 14 residues.

This clonotype was observed many times. The V call is TRBV20-1, the J call TRBJ2-1; no firm D call. Germline CDR1 and CDR2: DFQATT and SNEGSKA (reference sequence). The germline V and J ends were trimmed by 6 bases and 6 bases, with 18 bases remaining between them. The CDR3 is 14 residues long. The CDR3 reads CSAKGSTAFNEQFF. The CDR3 DNA sequence: TGCAGTGCCAAAGGTTCTACAGCCTTCAATGAGCAGTTCTTC.

This chain joins TRBV29-1 and TRBJ2-5; 9 positions agree with TRBD1. The V gene end was trimmed by 0 bases and the J gene end by 3 bases; junction bases not matched to a gene: 2. Germline V gives CDR1 SQVTM, CDR2 ANQGSEA. The CDR3 spans 14 residues. The CDR3: CSVEDRTGEETQYF. CDR3 DNA: TGCAGCGTTGAAGACAGGACAGGGGAAGAGACCCAGTACTTC.

This clonotype came up many times. CDR3 residues: CASSSDGSYEQYF. The CDR3 DNA reads as TGTGCCAGCAGTTCGGACGGATCCTACGAGCAGTACTTC. The chain couples TRBV28 to TRBJ2-7, with D unresolved. The CDR3 covers 13 residues. CDR1 is MDHEN and CDR2 is SYDVKM in the germline V gene. Trimming cost V 4 bases and J 1 base, with 8 bases left between them.

This clonotype has a count of ten or more. V is TRBV7-9 and J is TRBJ2-4, with 9 bases matching TRBD1. The CDR3 spans 15 residues. J gave up 3 bases and V 6 bases, and 6 bases lay outside the gene matches. Germline assignment: CDR1 SEHNR and CDR2 FQNEAQ (reference sequence). CDR3 amino acids: CASSLGQGVKNIQYF. As DNA, the CDR3 is TGTGCCAGCAGTCTGGGACAGGGCGTCAAAAACATTCAGTACTTC. Looking up the rest from reference TRBV7-9 and TRBJ2-4 gives the full variable domain: DTGVSQNPRHKITKRGQNVTFRCDPISEHNRLYWYRQTLGQGPEFLTYFQNEAQLEKSRLLSDRFSAERPKGSFSTLEIQRTEQGDSAMYLCASSLGQGVKNIQYFGAGTRLSVL.